This T cell receptor beta chain was observed in a study of T cell repertoires in cytomegalovirus infection. Study-wide results and limits: HLA-C-restricted CMV-specific TCR beta clonotypes prevailed in the ex vivo response. People with CMV and the relevant HLA were identified by cumulative public TCR beta family frequency.

Germline V lookup: CDR1 SGHTA, CDR2 FQGNSA. This CDR3 contains 18 residues. V was cut by 4 bases and J by 0 bases, with 16 bases left in between. This clonotype showed up just a few times. Its antigen remains unknown. One entry per CDR3 protein, called by TCRdb with MiXCR from the reads. The table has hundreds of thousands of distinct CDR3 sequences, about 30% seen once. This specimen was cultured PBMCs, taken from culture after CMV antigen stimulation. V is TRBV7-2 and J is TRBJ2-6, with D tentatively TRBD1 or TRBD2 (5 bases each). This clonotype originated in a human donor in good health (CMV status not recorded). Some clones in this sample may be carry-over from other donors' samples. CDR3 amino acids: CASSSRGAHDSGANVLTF. The CDR3 DNA reads as TGTGCCAGCAGCTCCCGGGGCGCCCACGACTCTGGGGCCAACGTCCTGACTTTC.